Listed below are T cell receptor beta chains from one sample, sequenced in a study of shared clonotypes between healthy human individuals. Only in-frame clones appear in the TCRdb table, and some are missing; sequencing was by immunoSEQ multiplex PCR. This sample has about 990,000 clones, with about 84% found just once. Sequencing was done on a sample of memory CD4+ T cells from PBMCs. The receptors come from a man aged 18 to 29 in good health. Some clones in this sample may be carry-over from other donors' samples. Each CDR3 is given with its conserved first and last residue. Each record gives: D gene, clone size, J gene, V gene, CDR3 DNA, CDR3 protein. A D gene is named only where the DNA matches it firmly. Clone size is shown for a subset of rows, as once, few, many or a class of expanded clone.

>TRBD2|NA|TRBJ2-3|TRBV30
TGTGCCTGGACTAGCGGGAAGGCAGATACGCAGTATTTT
CAWTSGKADTQYF
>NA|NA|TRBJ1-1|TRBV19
TGTGCCAGTAGTATTCTTCGGGGGACGGGCACTGAAGCTTTCTTT
CASSILRGTGTEAFF
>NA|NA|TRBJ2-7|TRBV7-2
TGTGCCAGCAGCCGCAATCCAGGGTACGAGCAGTACTTC
CASSRNPGYEQYF
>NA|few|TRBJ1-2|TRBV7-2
TGTGCCAGCAGCTTAGCGACCCTTAACTATGGCTACACCTTC
CASSLATLNYGYTF
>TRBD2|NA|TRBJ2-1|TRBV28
TGTGCCAGCAGTAAGACTAGCGGGACGTCCTCCTACAATGAGCAGTTCTTC
CASSKTSGTSSYNEQFF
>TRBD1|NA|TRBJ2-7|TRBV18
TGTGCCAGCTCACCCAACCGGGACAGCACCTACGAGCAGTACTTC
CASSPNRDSTYEQYF
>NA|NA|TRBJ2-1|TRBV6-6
TGTGCCAGCTTTGGGGGGTGGAACAATGAGCAGTTCTTC
CASFGGWNNEQFF
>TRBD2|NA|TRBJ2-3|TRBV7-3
TGTGCCAGCAGCTTAACGGCGGGAGGGCCACAGTATTTT
CASSLTAGGPQYF
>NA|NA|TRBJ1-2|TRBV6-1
TGTGCCAGCAGTCGTGACAGTCCTAACTATGGCTACACCTTC
CASSRDSPNYGYTF
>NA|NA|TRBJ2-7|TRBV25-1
TGTGCCAGCAGTCCCCCAGTGGGGATTCGAGGCGAGCAGTACTTC
CASSPPVGIRGEQYF
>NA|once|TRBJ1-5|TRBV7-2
TGTGCCAGCAGCTTAGGACCAGGGGCGGGTCAGCCCCAGCATTTT
CASSLGPGAGQPQHF
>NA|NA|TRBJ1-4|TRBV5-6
TGTGCCAGCAGCCGACAGCACTTAAATGAAAAACTGTTTTTT
CASSRQHLNEKLFF
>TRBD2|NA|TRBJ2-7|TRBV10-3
TGTGCCATCAGTGTGGGACTAGACACATACGAGCAGTACTTC
CAISVGLDTYEQYF
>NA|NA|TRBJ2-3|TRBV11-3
TGTGCCAGCAGCTTAGGGGGTGACACAGATACGCAGTATTTT
CASSLGGDTDTQYF
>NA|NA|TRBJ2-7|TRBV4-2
TGTGCCAGCAGCCAAGATATCCACGAGCAGTACTTC
CASSQDIHEQYF
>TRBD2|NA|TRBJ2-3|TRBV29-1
TGCAGCGTTGCGGCGGGAGTAACTGATACGCAGTATTTT
CSVAAGVTDTQYF
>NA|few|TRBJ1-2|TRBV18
TGTGCCAGCTCATCAGGGGCTAACTATGGCTACACCTTC
CASSSGANYGYTF
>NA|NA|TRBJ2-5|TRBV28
TGTGCCAGCAGTTTTGAGACCCAGTACTTC
CASSFETQYF
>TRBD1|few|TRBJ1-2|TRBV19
TGTGCCAGTAGTACCCACCTAGACAGGGGACGTGGCTACACCTTC
CASSTHLDRGRGYTF
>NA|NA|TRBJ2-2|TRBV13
TGTGCCAGCAGCTTAGGCCTAGGGACGCTAAACACCGGGGAGCTGTTTTTT
CASSLGLGTLNTGELFF
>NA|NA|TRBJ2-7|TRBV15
TGTGCCACCAGCAGAGACCGACTCGAGCAGTACTTC
CATSRDRLEQYF
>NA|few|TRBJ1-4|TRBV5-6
TGTGCCAGCAGCTTCGGTGGGACGGGCAATGAAAAACTGTTTTTT
CASSFGGTGNEKLFF
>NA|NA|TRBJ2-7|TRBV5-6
TGTGCCAGCAGCTTGGCCCTAGACAGGATCACCTCCTACGAGCAGTACTTC
CASSLALDRITSYEQYF
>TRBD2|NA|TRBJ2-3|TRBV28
TGTGCCAGCAGTAAGGACCTGGGAGGGAGAGATACGCAGTATTTT
CASSKDLGGRDTQYF
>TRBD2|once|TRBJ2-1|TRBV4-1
TGCGCCAGCAGCCCGGGACTAGGGGCCTACAATGAGCAGTTCTTC
CASSPGLGAYNEQFF
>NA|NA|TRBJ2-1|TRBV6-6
TGTGCCAGCAGTTACTTGAGGGAGAATGAGCAGTTCTTC
CASSYLRENEQFF
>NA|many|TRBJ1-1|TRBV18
TGTGCCAGCTCACCTGGACAGCTCATGAACACTGAAGCTTTCTTT
CASSPGQLMNTEAFF
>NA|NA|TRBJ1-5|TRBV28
TGTGCCAGCAGTTTGGACCTCAATCAGCCCCAGCATTTT
CASSLDLNQPQHF
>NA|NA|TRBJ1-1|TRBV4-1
TGCGCCAGCAGCCAAGGCGAATTCCAGGGGAGAACTAAAGCTTTCTTT
CASSQGEFQGRTKAFF
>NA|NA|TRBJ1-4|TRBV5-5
TGTGCCAGCAGCCGGGGGAGATCGACTAATGAAAAACTGTTTTTT
CASSRGRSTNEKLFF
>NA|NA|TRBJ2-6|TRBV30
TGTGCCTGGAGTGAGGGCTCTGGGGCCAACGTCCTGACTTTC
CAWSEGSGANVLTF
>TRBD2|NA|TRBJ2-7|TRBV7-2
TGTGCCAGCAGCACCCGCGCCGGGCGGGAGGGGAGCGAGCAGTACTTC
CASSTRAGREGSEQYF
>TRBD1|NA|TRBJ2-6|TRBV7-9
TGTGCCAGCAGCTTAGCTTTCAGGACAGGGTCCCCCGGGGCCAACGTCCTGACTTTC
CASSLAFRTGSPGANVLTF
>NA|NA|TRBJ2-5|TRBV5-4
TGTGCCAGCAGCTTGGGCAGGGAGACCCAGTACTTC
CASSLGRETQYF
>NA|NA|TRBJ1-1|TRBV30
TGTGCCTGGAGTCCATCGCAGGGGAACACTGAAGCTTTCTTT
CAWSPSQGNTEAFF
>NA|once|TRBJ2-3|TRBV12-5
TGTGCTAGTGGTTTGTCGGGTGGTGATACGCAGTATTTT
CASGLSGGDTQYF
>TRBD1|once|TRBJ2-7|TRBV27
TGTGCCAGCAGTTCCTTAAGAAGACAGGGAGAAACGGGACAGTACTTC
CASSSLRRQGETGQYF
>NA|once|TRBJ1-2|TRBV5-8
TGTGCCAGCAGCTTGGCGATGGGGTACTATGGCTACACCTTC
CASSLAMGYYGYTF
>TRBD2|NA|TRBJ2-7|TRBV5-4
TGTGCCAGCAGCCCAACCGTCAGCGGGAGATACGAGCAGTACTTC
CASSPTVSGRYEQYF
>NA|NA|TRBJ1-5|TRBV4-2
TGTGCCAGCAGCCAGGCCCCGGGTGGGACTAATCAGCCCCAGCATTTT
CASSQAPGGTNQPQHF
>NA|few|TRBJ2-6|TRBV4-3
TGCGCCAGCAGCCAAACCGCCGGGACAGGGGCCAACGTCCTGACTTTC
CASSQTAGTGANVLTF
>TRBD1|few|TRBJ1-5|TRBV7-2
TGTGCCAGCAGCCCTCAGGGGGCCAGAAATCAGCCCCAGCATTTT
CASSPQGARNQPQHF
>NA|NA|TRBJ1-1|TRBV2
TGTGCCAGCAGTGGCGGGCCAGGGAACACTGAAGCTTTCTTT
CASSGGPGNTEAFF
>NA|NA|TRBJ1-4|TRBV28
TGTGCCAGCAAACACCCCGGGACGGCCGACGAAAAACTGTTTTTT
CASKHPGTADEKLFF
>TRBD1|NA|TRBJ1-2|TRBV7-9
TGTGCCAGCACCCCCGGACAGGGGACCACTAACTATGGCTACACCTTC
CASTPGQGTTNYGYTF
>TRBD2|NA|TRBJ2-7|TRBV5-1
TGCGCCAGCAGCTTGGCCCGTTCTAGCGGGAGAACTCTGGGGGACGAGCAGTACTTC
CASSLARSSGRTLGDEQYF
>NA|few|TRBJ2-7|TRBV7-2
TGTGCCAGCAGCTTATATCCCCTTCCTTCCGAGCAGTACTTC
CASSLYPLPSEQYF
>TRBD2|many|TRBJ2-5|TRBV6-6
TGTGCCAGCAGTTACGGGCTAGCGGGAGACCAAGAGACCCAGTACTTC
CASSYGLAGDQETQYF
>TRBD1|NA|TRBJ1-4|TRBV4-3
TGCGCCAGCAGCCAAGACAGCCCCGGGACAGGGAGTGATTTATCTCGTGAAAAACTGTTTTTT
CASSQDSPGTGSDLSREKLFF
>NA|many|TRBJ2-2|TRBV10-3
TGTGCCATCAGTGAGGCAGGTGGGAACGGGGAGCTGTTTTTT
CAISEAGGNGELFF
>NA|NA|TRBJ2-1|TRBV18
TGTGCCAGCTCACTCAGGGGTCAGCCTTACAATGAGCAGTTCTTC
CASSLRGQPYNEQFF
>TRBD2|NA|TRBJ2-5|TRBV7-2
TGTGCCAGCAGCCCCCGGGGGCTAGCGGGATGGGAGACCCAGTACTTC
CASSPRGLAGWETQYF
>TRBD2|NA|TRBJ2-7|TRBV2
TGTGCCAGCAGTTCCATAGCGGGAGGGCAATCCGAGCAGTACTTC
CASSSIAGGQSEQYF
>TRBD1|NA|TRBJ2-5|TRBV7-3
TGTGCCAGCAGCAAACAGGGGACCCCAGGGGAGACCCAGTACTTC
CASSKQGTPGETQYF
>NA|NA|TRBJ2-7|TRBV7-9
TGTGCCAGCAGCCCAGGGACGGGGGAACTCGAGCAGTACTTC
CASSPGTGELEQYF
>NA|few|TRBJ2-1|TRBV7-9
TGTGCCAGCAGCTTTTCTACAGGGATGAATGAGCAGTTCTTC
CASSFSTGMNEQFF
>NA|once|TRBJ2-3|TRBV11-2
TGTGCCAGCAGTCTTAGGACCGACACAGATACGCAGTATTTT
CASSLRTDTDTQYF
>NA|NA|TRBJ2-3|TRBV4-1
TGCGCCAGCAGCCTGTTACGCACAGATACGCAGTATTTT
CASSLLRTDTQYF
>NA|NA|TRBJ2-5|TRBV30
TGTGCCTGGAGTGTCCTGACGCGGGAGACCCAGTACTTC
CAWSVLTRETQYF
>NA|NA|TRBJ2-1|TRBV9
TGTGCCAGCAGCGTAGTTACTAGTGACTACAATGAGCAGTTCTTC
CASSVVTSDYNEQFF